The clone carrying this TCR beta chain appeared many times. Its antigen remains unidentified. Presence of unique molecular identifiers characterized the TCR beta cDNA libraries. TCRdb re-called the PCR reads through MiXCR, storing one row per CDR3 protein. The repertoire holds roughly 540,000 distinct CDR3 sequences, with less than 40% as singletons. V lost 6 bases and J lost 4; bases outside the gene matches: 4. The CDR3 totals 13 residues. The data belong to a study of post-analysis software for immune sequencing data. General study results and limits: Included in a set of about five TRBV segments more frequent in patients than controls were TRBV5-6, TRBV5-1 and TRBV20-1.

What was sequenced was blood. The chain links TRBV12-3 or TRBV12-4 to TRBJ2-5; 8 nucleotides line up with TRBD1. The origin of this receptor is a girl aged 2 to 17 with multiple sclerosis. The DNA of the CDR3 is TGTGCCAGCAGCCGGACAGGGTTAGAGACCCAGTACTTC. Its protein is CASSRTGLETQYF.